This record covers a single TCR beta chain. This sample is part of a study of OX40 agonist ivuxolimab in advanced cancers. Study summary: Cancers in dose escalation were hepatocellular, melanoma, renal cell and head and neck.

TCRdb's copy holds only in-frame clones and misses some; the assay was immunoSEQ multiplex PCR. The sample records roughly 36,000 clones, about four fifths being singletons. The CDR3 has 11 residues. CDR1 and CDR2 (germline): SEHNR, FQNEAQ (reference sequence). V was cut by 3 bases and J by 5 bases, with 4 bases left in between. The rearrangement links TRBV7-9 to TRBJ1-2; D is ambiguous. The sequencing used CD4+ or CD8+ T cells sorted from blood, collected in a trial of the OX40 agonist ivuxolimab. The sequence was collected from an adult with an advanced solid tumor such as melanoma, head and neck, liver or kidney cancer. CDR3 bases: TGTGCCAGCAGCTTTACTTATGGCTACACCTTC. It specifies CASSFTYGYTF. Looking up the rest from reference TRBV7-9 and TRBJ1-2 gives the full variable domain: DTGVSQNPRHKITKRGQNVTFRCDPISEHNRLYWYRQTLGQGPEFLTYFQNEAQLEKSRLLSDRFSAERPKGSFSTLEIQRTEQGDSAMYLCASSFTYGYTFGSGTRLTVV.